The source of this T cell receptor (beta chain) is a study of cytomegalovirus exposure and HLA in healthy donors. Broader study findings: According to the study, 180 or so TCR beta chains were cytomegalovirus-associated.

PCR was performed using 60 Vbeta and 13 Jbeta primers. Clones were read by immunoSEQ multiplex PCR, and TCRdb kept only the in-frame ones, dropping some. Of over 110,000 clones detected, around 80% appear once; the ten largest clones hold about 3.2%. The CDR3 covers 15 residues. Germline CDR1 is GTSNPN and CDR2 is SVGIG (reference sequence). Trimming took 2 bases from V and 6 from J, leaving 18 bases between them. This clone was observed once. Its target is not known. The clonotype originates from a female donor in good health and CMV-seronegative. The sample consisted of PBMCs. The chain joins TRBV30 to TRBJ2-3; D perhaps matches TRBD2 (5 bases). This chain's CDR3 is CAWSPSGYKSDTQYF. The CDR3 bases are TGTGCCTGGAGTCCCTCGGGATACAAATCGGATACGCAGTATTTT.